The rows below give T cell receptor beta chains drawn from one sample of a study of T cell changes during pregnancy in multiple sclerosis. Clones were sequenced by immunoSEQ multiplex PCR, and TCRdb holds only the in-frame ones, with some missing. The table shows 90,000 to 95,000 clones, with 90% to 95% occurring only once. The starting material was peripheral blood, obtained in the first trimester of pregnancy. Source of these receptors: a female donor with multiple sclerosis, enrolled in a pregnancy study. CDR3s include the opening cysteine and the closing phenylalanine or tryptophan. D genes are given only for firm matches. Rows give clone size only sometimes, using once, few, many, or a class for an expanded clone.

J | size | V | D | CDR3 | DNA
TRBJ2-1 | NA | TRBV11-2 | TRBD2 | CASSLFTSGASYNEQFF | TGTGCCAGCAGCTTATTTACTAGCGGGGCCTCCTACAATGAGCAGTTCTTC
TRBJ1-6 | once | TRBV29-1 | TRBD1 | CSVGDRDNSPLHF | TGCAGCGTTGGGGACAGGGACAATTCACCCCTCCACTTT
TRBJ2-5 | NA | TRBV5-6 | NA | CASSFKQGFGETQYF | TGTGCCAGCAGCTTCAAACAGGGTTTTGGCGAGACCCAGTACTTC
TRBJ1-1 | NA | TRBV5-1 | TRBD1 | CASSLRETGTMNTEAFF | TGCGCCAGCAGCTTGAGGGAGACAGGGACCATGAACACTGAAGCTTTCTTT
TRBJ2-1 | NA | TRBV9 | TRBD2 | CASSVDSSGGPLWQFF | TGTGCCAGCAGCGTAGATTCAAGCGGGGGTCCACTTTGGCAGTTCTTC
TRBJ2-5 | NA | TRBV11-2 | TRBD1 | CASSLAPRGLGETQYF | TGTGCCAGCAGCTTAGCTCCCAGGGGGCTCGGAGAGACCCAGTACTTC
TRBJ2-3 | once | TRBV4-1 | NA | CASSSVGRREDTQYF | TGCGCCAGCTCCTCCGTTGGGAGACGGGAAGATACGCAGTATTTT
TRBJ1-1 | NA | TRBV25-1 | NA | CASSSLGGTEAFF | TGTGCCAGCAGCTCGTTAGGGGGCACTGAAGCTTTCTTT
TRBJ2-7 | NA | TRBV7-2 | NA | CASSPPLAVHDEQYF | TGTGCCAGCAGCCCTCCGCTAGCAGTTCACGACGAGCAGTACTTC
TRBJ2-1 | NA | TRBV14 | NA | CASRGGGAAEQFF | TGTGCCAGCAGAGGAGGGGGGGCGGCTGAGCAGTTCTTC
TRBJ1-4 | NA | TRBV11-2 | NA | CASSLDLGGVEEKLFF | TGTGCCAGCAGCTTAGATCTGGGGGGAGTGGAAGAAAAACTGTTTTTT
TRBJ1-4 | NA | TRBV4-1 | TRBD1 | CASQAGGDEKLFF | TGCGCCAGCCAGGCAGGGGGCGATGAAAAACTGTTTTTT
TRBJ1-4 | once | TRBV5-4 | TRBD1 | CASSRLSGTGSEKLFF | TGTGCCAGCAGTCGGCTTTCCGGGACAGGGTCTGAAAAACTGTTTTTT
TRBJ2-7 | NA | TRBV7-2 | NA | CASSIGGDEQYF | TGTGCCAGCAGCATAGGGGGGGACGAGCAGTACTTC
TRBJ1-5 | NA | TRBV4-1 | NA | CASSQEKGGNQPQHF | TGCGCCAGCAGCCAAGAAAAAGGGGGCAATCAGCCCCAGCATTTT
TRBJ2-3 | NA | TRBV9 | NA | CASSGRDTQYF | TGTGCCAGCAGCGGGAGGGATACGCAGTATTTT
TRBJ2-2 | NA | TRBV2 | NA | CASTGDPTGELFF | TGTGCCAGCACAGGGGACCCCACCGGGGAGCTGTTTTTT
TRBJ1-6 | once | TRBV11-2 | NA | CASRQLYRARGHDSPLHF | TGTGCCAGCAGACAACTATACAGGGCGAGGGGTCATGATTCACCCCTCCACTTT
TRBJ1-5 | NA | TRBV19 | NA | CASSMRESGNQPQHF | TGTGCCAGTAGTATGCGGGAGTCGGGCAATCAGCCCCAGCATTTT
TRBJ2-7 | NA | TRBV19 | TRBD1 | CASTDRDNEQYF | TGTGCCAGCACGGACAGGGACAACGAGCAGTACTTC
TRBJ1-2 | NA | TRBV7-8 | NA | CASSLGVGGGYTF | TGTGCCAGCAGCCTAGGGGTGGGGGGAGGCTACACCTTC
TRBJ1-2 | NA | TRBV5-4 | NA | CASSLGGGEGGYTF | TGTGCCAGCAGCTTGGGGGGGGGCGAGGGGGGCTACACCTTC
TRBJ2-7 | NA | TRBV9 | TRBD2 | CASSPWGSGGGEQYF | TGTGCCAGCAGCCCCTGGGGCAGCGGGGGTGGCGAGCAGTACTTC
TRBJ2-7 | NA | TRBV7-8 | TRBD2 | CASSPREGHEQYF | TGTGCCAGCAGCCCTAGGGAGGGCCACGAGCAGTACTTC
TRBJ2-2 | once | TRBV5-1 | TRBD2 | CASRGGSNTGELFF | TGCGCCAGCCGGGGGGGTTCGAACACCGGGGAGCTGTTTTTT
TRBJ2-4 | NA | TRBV11-2 | TRBD1 | CASSPGTGGGIQYF | TGTGCCAGCAGCCCCGGGACAGGGGGCGGCATTCAGTACTTC
TRBJ1-1 | NA | TRBV25-1 | NA | CASSLEGSTEAFF | TGTGCCAGCAGCCTAGAGGGAAGCACTGAAGCTTTCTTT
TRBJ1-3 | NA | TRBV9 | TRBD1 | CASSPEGTGEWGNTIYF | TGTGCCAGCAGCCCTGAGGGAACAGGGGAATGGGGAAACACCATATATTTT
TRBJ2-1 | NA | TRBV5-1 | TRBD1 | CASSPGQVQSYNEQFF | TGCGCCAGCAGCCCGGGACAGGTACAATCCTACAATGAGCAGTTCTTC
TRBJ1-2 | NA | TRBV6-5 | TRBD1 | CASSTGTAGYGYTF | TGTGCCAGCAGTACCGGGACAGCCGGCTATGGCTACACCTTC
TRBJ2-3 | NA | TRBV5-1 | TRBD2 | CASSLSPSGGPTDTQYF | TGCGCCAGCAGCTTGAGCCCAAGCGGGGGTCCCACAGATACGCAGTATTTT
TRBJ1-2 | once | TRBV9 | NA | CASSVVSGFDYGYTF | TGTGCCAGCAGCGTAGTGAGCGGGTTTGACTATGGCTACACCTTC
TRBJ1-5 | NA | TRBV7-9 | TRBD1 | CASSLAGSGTAQPQHF | TGTGCCAGCAGCTTAGCTGGGTCAGGGACAGCACAGCCCCAGCATTTT
TRBJ1-5 | NA | TRBV30 | NA | CAWSTDSLDQPQHF | TGTGCCTGGAGTACCGACTCCTTGGATCAGCCCCAGCATTTT
TRBJ1-1 | NA | TRBV4-1 | TRBD1 | CASSHTGVGKNTEAFF | TGCGCCAGCAGCCATACAGGGGTAGGGAAAAACACTGAAGCTTTCTTT
TRBJ2-7 | once | TRBV4-2 | TRBD2 | CASSQEVTSGGHYEQYF | TGTGCCAGCAGCCAAGAAGTGACGAGCGGGGGGCACTACGAGCAGTACTTC
TRBJ1-4 | NA | TRBV9 | NA | CASSGSASTNEKLFF | TGTGCCAGCAGCGGATCAGCGTCAACTAATGAAAAACTGTTTTTT
TRBJ1-2 | NA | TRBV7-9 | TRBD1 | CASSLRTGGGYTF | TGTGCCAGCAGCCTACGGACAGGGGGCGGCTACACCTTC
TRBJ2-2 | NA | TRBV6-1 | NA | CASSVGPGLPGELFF | TGTGCCAGCAGTGTTGGGCCAGGGTTACCCGGGGAGCTGTTTTTT
TRBJ2-5 | NA | TRBV4-1 | NA | CASSQGWGEETQYF | TGCGCCAGCAGCCAAGGGTGGGGCGAAGAGACCCAGTACTTC
TRBJ2-7 | NA | TRBV2 | TRBD2 | CASSSAPGTSGGARYEQYF | TGTGCCAGCAGTTCTGCCCCCGGGACTAGCGGGGGGGCGAGGTACGAGCAGTACTTC
TRBJ2-7 | NA | TRBV6-5 | NA | CASSSRGRGSSYEQYF | TGTGCCAGCAGTTCCCGAGGCCGGGGGAGCTCCTACGAGCAGTACTTC
TRBJ1-2 | NA | TRBV15 | TRBD1 | CATNAGTGNYGYTF | TGTGCCACCAACGCCGGGACAGGCAACTATGGCTACACCTTC
TRBJ2-3 | NA | TRBV15 | TRBD2 | CATSDSGGYPLSTDTQYF | TGTGCCACCAGCGACAGCGGGGGGTATCCCCTTAGCACAGATACGCAGTATTTT
TRBJ2-1 | NA | TRBV10-3 | TRBD2 | CAISEGTSGGSGEQFF | TGTGCCATCAGTGAGGGGACTAGCGGGGGATCCGGTGAGCAGTTCTTC
TRBJ1-2 | NA | TRBV23-1 | TRBD1 | CASSQRDSHYGYTF | TGCGCCAGCAGTCAGAGGGACAGTCACTATGGCTACACCTTC
TRBJ2-5 | NA | TRBV7-2 | NA | CASSLEVRLGGQYF | TGTGCCAGCAGCTTAGAGGTCAGGCTGGGGGGCCAGTACTTC
TRBJ1-2 | once | TRBV27 | TRBD1 | CASSLRDRGHGYTF | TGTGCCAGCAGTCTCCGGGACAGGGGGCATGGCTACACCTTC